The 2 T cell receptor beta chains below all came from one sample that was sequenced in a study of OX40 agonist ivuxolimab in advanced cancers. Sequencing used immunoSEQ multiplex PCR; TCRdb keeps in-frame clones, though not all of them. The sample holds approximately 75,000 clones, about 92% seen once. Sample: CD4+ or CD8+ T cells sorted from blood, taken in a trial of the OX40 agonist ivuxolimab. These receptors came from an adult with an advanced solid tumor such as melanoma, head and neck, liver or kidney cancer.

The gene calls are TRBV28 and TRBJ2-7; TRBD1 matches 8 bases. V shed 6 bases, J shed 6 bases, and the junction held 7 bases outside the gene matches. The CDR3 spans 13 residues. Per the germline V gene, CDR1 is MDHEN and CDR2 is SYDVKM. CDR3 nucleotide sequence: TGTGCCAGCAGAACGACAGGGGTTTCCGAGCAGTACTTC. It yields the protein CASRTTGVSEQYF. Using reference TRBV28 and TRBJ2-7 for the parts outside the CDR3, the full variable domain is DVKVTQSSRYLVKRTGEKVFLECVQDMDHENMFWYRQDPGLGLRLIYFSYDVKMKEKGDIPEGYSVSREKKERFSLILESASTNQTSMYLCASRTTGVSEQYFGPGTRLTVT.

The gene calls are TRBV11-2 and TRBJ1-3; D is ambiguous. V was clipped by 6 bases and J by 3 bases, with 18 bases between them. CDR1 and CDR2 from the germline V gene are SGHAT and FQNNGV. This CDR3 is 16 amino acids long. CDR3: CASSQGPTMGGNTIYF. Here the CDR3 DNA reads TGTGCCAGCAGTCAAGGGCCTACCATGGGTGGAAACACCATATATTTT.